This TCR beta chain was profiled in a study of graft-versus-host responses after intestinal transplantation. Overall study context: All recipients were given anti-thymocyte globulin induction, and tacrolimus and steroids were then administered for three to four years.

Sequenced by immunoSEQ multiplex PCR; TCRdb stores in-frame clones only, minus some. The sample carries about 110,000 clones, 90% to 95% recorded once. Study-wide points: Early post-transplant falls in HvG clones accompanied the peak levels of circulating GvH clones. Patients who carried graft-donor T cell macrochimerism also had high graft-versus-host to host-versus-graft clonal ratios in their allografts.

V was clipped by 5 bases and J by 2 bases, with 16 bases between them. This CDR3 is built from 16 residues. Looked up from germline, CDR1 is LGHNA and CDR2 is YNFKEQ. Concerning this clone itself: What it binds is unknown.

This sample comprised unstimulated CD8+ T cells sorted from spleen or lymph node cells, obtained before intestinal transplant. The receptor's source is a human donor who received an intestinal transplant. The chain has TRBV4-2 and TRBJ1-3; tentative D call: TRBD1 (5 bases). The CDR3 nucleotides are TGTGCCAGCAGCTCCCGCTCGGGGCGGGCTGGAAACACCATATATTTT. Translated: CASSSRSGRAGNTIYF.